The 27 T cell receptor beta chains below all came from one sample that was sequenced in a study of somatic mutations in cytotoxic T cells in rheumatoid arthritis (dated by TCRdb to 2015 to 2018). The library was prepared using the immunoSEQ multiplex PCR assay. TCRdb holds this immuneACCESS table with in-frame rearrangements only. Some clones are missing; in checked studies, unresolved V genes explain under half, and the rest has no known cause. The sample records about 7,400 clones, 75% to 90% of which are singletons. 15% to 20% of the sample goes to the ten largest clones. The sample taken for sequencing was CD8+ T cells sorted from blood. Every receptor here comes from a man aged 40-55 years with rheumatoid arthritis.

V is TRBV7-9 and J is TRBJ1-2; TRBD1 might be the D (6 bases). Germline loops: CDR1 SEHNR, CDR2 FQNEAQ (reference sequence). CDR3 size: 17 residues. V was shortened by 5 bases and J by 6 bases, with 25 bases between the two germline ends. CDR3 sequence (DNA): TGTGCCAGCAGCCATCCTCAGGGGTCTCCTATCACCGATGGCTACACCTTC. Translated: CASSHPQGSPITDGYTF.

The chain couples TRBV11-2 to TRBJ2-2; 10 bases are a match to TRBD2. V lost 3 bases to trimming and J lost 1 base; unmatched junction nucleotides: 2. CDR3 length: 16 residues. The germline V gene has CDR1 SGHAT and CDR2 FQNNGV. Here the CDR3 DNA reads TGTGCCAGCAGCTTTAGGACTAGCGGGAACACCGGGGAGCTGTTTTTT. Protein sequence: CASSFRTSGNTGELFF.

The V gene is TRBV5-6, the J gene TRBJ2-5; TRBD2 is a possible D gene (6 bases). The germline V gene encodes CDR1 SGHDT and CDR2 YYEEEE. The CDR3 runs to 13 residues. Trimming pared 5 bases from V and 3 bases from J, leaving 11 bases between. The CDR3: CASSGWGEETQYF. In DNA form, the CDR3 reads TGTGCCAGCAGTGGGTGGGGGGAAGAGACCCAGTACTTC. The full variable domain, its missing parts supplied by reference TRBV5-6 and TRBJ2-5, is DAGVTQSPTHLIKTRGQQVTLRCSPKSGHDTVSWYQQALGQGPQFIFQYYEEEERQRGNFPDRFSGHQFPNYSSELNVNALLLGDSALYLCASSGWGEETQYFGPGTRLLVL.

The CDR3 bases are TGTGCCAGCAGTATGAAAATTGACACGGGACAGGAGTACAATGAGCAGTTCTTC. Its protein product is CASSMKIDTGQEYNEQFF. The V gene is TRBV9, the J gene TRBJ2-1; the match to TRBD1 covers 8 bases. The germline CDR1 and CDR2 sequences are SGDLS and YYNGEE. The CDR3 is 18 residues long. The V gene end was trimmed by 5 bases and the J gene end by 4 bases; junction bases not matched to a gene: 17.

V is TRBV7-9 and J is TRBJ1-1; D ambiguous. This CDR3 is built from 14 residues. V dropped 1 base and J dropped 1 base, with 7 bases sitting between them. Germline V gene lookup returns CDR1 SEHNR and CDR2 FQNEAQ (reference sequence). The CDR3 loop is CASSLGGGNTEAFF. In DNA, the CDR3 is TGTGCCAGCAGCTTAGGAGGTGGGAACACTGAAGCTTTCTTT.

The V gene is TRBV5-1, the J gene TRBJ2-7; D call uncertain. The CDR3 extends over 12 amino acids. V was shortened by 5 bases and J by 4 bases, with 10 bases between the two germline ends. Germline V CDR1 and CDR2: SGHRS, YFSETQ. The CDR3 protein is CASRGRSYEQYF. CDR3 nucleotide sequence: TGCGCCAGCAGAGGCAGGTCGTACGAGCAGTACTTC.

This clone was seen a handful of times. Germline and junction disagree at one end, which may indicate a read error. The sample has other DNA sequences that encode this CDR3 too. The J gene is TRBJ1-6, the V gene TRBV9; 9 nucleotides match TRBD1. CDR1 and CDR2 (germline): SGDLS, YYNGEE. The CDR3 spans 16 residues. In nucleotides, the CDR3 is TGTGCCAGCAGCGGAACAGGGGGCCTTTCTAATTCCCCCCTCCACTTT. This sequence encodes CASSGTGGLSNSPLHF.

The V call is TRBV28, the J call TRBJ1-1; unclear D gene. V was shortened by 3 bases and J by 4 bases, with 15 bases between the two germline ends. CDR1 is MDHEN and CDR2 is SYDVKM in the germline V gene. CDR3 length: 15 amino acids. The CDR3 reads CASSFRLVLATEAFF. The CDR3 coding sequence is TGTGCCAGCAGTTTCCGCCTCGTCTTAGCCACTGAAGCTTTCTTT.

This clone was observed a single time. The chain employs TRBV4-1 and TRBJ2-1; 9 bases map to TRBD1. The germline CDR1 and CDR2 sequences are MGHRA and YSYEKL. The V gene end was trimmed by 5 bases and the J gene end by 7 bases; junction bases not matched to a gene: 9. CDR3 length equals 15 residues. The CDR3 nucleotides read TGCGCCAGCAGCGCCACCGGGACAGGGAGGAATGAGCAGTTCTTC. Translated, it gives CASSATGTGRNEQFF.

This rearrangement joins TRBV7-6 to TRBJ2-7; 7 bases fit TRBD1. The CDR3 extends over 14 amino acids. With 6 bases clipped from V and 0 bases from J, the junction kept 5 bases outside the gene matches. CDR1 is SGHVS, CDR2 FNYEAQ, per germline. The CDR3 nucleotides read TGTGCCAGCAGTCCTGGGACAGACTCCTACGAGCAGTACTTC. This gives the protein CASSPGTDSYEQYF.

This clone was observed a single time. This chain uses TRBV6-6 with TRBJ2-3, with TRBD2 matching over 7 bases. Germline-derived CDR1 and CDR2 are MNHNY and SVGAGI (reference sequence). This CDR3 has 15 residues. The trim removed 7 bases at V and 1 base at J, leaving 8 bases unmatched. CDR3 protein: CASTPEAGRTDTQYF. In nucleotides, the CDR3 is TGTGCCAGCACCCCCGAAGCGGGACGCACAGATACGCAGTATTTT.

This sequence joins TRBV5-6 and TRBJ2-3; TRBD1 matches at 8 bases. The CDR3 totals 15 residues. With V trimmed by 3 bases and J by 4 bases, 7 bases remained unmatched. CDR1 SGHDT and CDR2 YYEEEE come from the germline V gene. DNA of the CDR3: TGTGCCAGCAGCTACCGGGACAGGAAGGCAGATACGCAGTATTTT. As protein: CASSYRDRKADTQYF.

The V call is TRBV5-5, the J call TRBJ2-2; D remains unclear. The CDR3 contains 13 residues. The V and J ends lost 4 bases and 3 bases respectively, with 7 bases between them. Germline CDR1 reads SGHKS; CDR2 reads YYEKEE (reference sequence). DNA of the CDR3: TGTGCCAGCAGCCTCACAGACACCGGGGAGCTGTTTTTT. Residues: CASSLTDTGELFF.

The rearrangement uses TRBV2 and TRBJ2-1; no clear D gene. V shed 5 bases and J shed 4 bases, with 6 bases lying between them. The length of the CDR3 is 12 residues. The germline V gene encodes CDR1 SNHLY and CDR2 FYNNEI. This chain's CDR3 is CASSTAYNEQFF. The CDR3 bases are TGTGCCAGCAGTACAGCATACAATGAGCAGTTCTTC.

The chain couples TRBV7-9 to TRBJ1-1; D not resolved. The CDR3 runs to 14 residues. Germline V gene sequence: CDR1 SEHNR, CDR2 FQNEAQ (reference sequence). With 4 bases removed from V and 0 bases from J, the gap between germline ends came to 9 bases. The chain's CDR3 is CASSYDIMNTEAFF. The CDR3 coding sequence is TGTGCCAGCAGCTACGACATAATGAACACTGAAGCTTTCTTT.

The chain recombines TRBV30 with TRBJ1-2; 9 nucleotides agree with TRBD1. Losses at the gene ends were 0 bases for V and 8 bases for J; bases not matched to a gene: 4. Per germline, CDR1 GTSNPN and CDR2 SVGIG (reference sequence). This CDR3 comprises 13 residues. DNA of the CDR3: TGTGCCTGGAGTGTAGGGACAGGGTTCGGCTACACCTTC. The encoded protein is CAWSVGTGFGYTF.

CDR3 amino acids: CASSLSRGRVGTEAFF. The DNA of the CDR3 is TGTGCCAGCAGCCTATCGCGGGGGCGAGTCGGCACTGAAGCTTTCTTT. The chain employs TRBV13 and TRBJ1-1, with D possibly TRBD1 on 6 matching bases. The CDR3 totals 16 residues. V was clipped by 5 bases and J by 4 bases, with 20 bases between them. CDR1 and CDR2 (germline): PRHDT, FYEKMQ (reference sequence).

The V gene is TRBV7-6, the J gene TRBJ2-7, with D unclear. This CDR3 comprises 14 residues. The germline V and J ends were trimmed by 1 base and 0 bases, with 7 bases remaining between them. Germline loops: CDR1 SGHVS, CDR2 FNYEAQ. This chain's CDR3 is CASSLDLLSYEQYF. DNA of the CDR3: TGTGCCAGCAGCTTAGATTTACTCTCCTACGAGCAGTACTTC.

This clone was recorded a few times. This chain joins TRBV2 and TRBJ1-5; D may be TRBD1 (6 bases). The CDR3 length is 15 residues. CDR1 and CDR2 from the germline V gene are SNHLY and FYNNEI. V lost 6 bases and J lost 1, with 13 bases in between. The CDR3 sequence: CASSEGHTSNQPQHF. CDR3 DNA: TGTGCCAGCAGCGAGGGACACACCAGCAATCAGCCCCAGCATTTT.

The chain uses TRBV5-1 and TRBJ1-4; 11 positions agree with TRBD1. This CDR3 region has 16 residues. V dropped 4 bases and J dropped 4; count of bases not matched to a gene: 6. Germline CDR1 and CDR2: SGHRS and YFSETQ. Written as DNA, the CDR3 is TGCGCCAGCAGCCCGGGGACAGGGGGTATTAATGAAAAACTGTTTTTT. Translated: CASSPGTGGINEKLFF.

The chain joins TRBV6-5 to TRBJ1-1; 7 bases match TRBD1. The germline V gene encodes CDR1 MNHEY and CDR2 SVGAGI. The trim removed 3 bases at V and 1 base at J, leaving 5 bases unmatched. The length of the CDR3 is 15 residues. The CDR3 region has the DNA TGTGCCAGCAGTTATCCCGGGACAGAGAACACTGAAGCTTTCTTT. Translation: CASSYPGTENTEAFF.

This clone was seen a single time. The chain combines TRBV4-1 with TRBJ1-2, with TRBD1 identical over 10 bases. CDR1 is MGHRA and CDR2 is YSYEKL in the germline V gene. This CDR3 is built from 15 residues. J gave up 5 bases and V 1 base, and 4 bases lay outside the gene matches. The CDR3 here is CASSQGDRGAYGYTF. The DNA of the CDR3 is TGCGCCAGCAGCCAAGGGGACAGGGGAGCTTATGGCTACACCTTC.

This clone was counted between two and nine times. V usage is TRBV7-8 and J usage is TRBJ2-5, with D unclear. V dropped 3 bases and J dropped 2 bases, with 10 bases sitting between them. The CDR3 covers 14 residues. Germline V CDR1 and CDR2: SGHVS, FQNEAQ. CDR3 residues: CASSFPGSQETQYF. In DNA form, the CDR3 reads TGTGCCAGCAGCTTTCCGGGTTCTCAAGAGACCCAGTACTTC.

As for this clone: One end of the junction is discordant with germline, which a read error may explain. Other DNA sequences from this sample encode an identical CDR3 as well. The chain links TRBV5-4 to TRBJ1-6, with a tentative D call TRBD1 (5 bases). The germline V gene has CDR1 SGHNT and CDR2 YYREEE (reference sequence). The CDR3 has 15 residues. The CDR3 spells CASSFLAGLNSPLHF. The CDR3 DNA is TGTGCCAGCAGCTTTCTGGCAGGGCTAAATTCCCCCCTCCACTTT.

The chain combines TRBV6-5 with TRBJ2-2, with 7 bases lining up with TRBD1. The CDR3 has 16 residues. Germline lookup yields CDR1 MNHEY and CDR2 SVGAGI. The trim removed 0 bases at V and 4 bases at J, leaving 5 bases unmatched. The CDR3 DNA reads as TGTGCCAGCAGTTACTCGAAAGGGGGCGGCACCGGGGAGCTGTTTTTT. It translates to CASSYSKGGGTGELFF.

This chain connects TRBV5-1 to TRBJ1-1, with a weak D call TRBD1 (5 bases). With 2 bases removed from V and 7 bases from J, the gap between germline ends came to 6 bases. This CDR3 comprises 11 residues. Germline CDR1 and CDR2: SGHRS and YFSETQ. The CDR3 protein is CASSFRGEAFF. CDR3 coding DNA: TGCGCCAGCAGCTTTAGGGGTGAAGCTTTCTTT. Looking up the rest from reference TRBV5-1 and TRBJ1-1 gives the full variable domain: KAGVTQTPRYLIKTRGQQVTLSCSPISGHRSVSWYQQTPGQGLQFLFEYFSETQRNKGNFPGRFSGRQFSNSRSEMNVSTLELGDSALYLCASSFRGEAFFGQGTRLTVV.

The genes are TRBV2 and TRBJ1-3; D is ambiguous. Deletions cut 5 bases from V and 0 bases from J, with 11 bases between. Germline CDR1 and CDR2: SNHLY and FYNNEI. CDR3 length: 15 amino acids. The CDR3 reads CASSKDSYSGNTIYF. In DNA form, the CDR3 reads TGTGCCAGCAGTAAGGACTCATACTCTGGAAACACCATATATTTT.